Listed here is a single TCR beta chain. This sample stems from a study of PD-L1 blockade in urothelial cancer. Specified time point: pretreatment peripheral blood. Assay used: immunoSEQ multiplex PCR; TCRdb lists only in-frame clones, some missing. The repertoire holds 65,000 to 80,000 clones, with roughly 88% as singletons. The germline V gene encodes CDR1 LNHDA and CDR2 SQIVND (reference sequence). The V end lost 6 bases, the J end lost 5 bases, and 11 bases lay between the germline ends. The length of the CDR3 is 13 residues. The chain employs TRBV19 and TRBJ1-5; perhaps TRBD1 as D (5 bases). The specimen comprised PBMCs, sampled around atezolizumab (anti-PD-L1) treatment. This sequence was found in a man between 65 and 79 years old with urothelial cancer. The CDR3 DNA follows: TGTGCCAGTAGCCCAGGGTCTTATCAGCCCCAGCATTTT. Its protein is CASSPGSYQPQHF.